The source of this TCR beta chain is a study of blood T cell repertoires in COVID-19. Data came from immunoSEQ multiplex PCR; TCRdb stores just in-frame clones and leaves some out. The data contain approximately 260,000 clones, less than 85% of them singletons. V gave up 6 bases and J gave up 3 bases, with 6 bases separating them. This CDR3 has 12 amino acids. CDR1 is SGHDT and CDR2 is YYEEEE in the germline V gene. The receptor comes from a man between 60 and 70 years old who had recovered from COVID-19. Sample: peripheral blood. This chain uses TRBV5-6 with TRBJ2-2, with D perhaps matching TRBD1 (5 bases). The CDR3 DNA sequence: TGTGCCAGCAAAGGGGACACCGGGGAGCTGTTTTTT. It translates to CASKGDTGELFF. Full variable domain (rest looked up from reference TRBV5-6 and TRBJ2-2): DAGVTQSPTHLIKTRGQQVTLRCSPKSGHDTVSWYQQALGQGPQFIFQYYEEEERQRGNFPDRFSGHQFPNYSSELNVNALLLGDSALYLCASKGDTGELFFGEGSRLTVL.